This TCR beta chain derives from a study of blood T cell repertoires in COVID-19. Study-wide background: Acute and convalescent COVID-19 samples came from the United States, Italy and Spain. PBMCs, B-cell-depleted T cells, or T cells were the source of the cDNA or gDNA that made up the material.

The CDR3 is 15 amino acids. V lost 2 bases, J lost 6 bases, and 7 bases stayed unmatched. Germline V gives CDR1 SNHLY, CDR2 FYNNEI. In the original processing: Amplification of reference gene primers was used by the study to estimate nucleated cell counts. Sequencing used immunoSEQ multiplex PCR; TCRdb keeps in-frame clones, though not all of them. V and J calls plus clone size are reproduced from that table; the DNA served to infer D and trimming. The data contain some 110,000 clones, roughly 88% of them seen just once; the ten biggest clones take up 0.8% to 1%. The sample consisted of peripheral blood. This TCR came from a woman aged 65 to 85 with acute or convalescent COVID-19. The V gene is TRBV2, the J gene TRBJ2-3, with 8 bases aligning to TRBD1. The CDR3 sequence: CASSESRTGMDTQYF. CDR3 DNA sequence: TGTGCCAGCAGTGAATCACGGACAGGGATGGATACGCAGTATTTT. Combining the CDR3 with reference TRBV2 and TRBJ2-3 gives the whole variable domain EPEVTQTPSHQVTQMGQEVILRCVPISNHLYFYWYRQILGQKVEFLVSFYNNEISEKSEIFDDQFSVERPDGSNFTLKIRSTKLEDSAMYFCASSESRTGMDTQYFGPGTRLTVL.